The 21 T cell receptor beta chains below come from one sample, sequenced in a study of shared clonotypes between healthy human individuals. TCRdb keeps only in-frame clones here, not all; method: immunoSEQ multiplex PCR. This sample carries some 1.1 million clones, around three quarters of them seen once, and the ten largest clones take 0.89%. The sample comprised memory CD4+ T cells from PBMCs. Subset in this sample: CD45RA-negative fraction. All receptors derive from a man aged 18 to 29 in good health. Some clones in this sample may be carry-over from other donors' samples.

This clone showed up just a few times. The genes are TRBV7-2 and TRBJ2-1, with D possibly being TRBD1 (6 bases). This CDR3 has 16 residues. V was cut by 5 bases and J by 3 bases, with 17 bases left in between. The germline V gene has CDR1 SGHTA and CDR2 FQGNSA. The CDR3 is CASSPRLLRGYNEQFF. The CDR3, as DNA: TGTGCCAGCAGCCCCCGCTTACTCAGGGGCTACAATGAGCAGTTCTTC.

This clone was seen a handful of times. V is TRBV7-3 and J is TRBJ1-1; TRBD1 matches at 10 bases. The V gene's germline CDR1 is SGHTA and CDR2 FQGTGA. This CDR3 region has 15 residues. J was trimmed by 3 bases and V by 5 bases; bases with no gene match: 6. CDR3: CASSGSGTGDTEAFF. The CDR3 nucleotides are TGTGCCAGCAGCGGATCCGGGACAGGGGACACTGAAGCTTTCTTT.

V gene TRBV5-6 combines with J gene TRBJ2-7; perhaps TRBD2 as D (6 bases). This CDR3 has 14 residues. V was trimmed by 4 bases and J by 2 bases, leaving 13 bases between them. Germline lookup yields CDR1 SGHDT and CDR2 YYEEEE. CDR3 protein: CASSAGNGAYEQYF. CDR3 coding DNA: TGTGCCAGCAGCGCGGGAAATGGGGCCTACGAGCAGTACTTC. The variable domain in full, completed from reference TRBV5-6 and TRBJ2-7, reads DAGVTQSPTHLIKTRGQQVTLRCSPKSGHDTVSWYQQALGQGPQFIFQYYEEEERQRGNFPDRFSGHQFPNYSSELNVNALLLGDSALYLCASSAGNGAYEQYFGPGTRLTVT.

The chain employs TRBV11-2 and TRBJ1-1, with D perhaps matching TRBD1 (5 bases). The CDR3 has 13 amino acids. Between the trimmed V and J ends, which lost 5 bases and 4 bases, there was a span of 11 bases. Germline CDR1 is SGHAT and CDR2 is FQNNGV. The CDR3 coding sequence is TGTGCCAGCAGCCTCATCACAGGCACTGAAGCTTTCTTT. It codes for CASSLITGTEAFF.

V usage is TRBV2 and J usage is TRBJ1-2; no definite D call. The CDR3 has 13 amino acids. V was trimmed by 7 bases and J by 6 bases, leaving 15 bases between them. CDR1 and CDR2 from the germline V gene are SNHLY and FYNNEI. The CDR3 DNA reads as TGTGCCAGCACCCCGACGGCAGGCGATGGCTACACCTTC. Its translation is CASTPTAGDGYTF. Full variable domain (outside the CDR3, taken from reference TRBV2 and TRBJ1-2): EPEVTQTPSHQVTQMGQEVILRCVPISNHLYFYWYRQILGQKVEFLVSFYNNEISEKSEIFDDQFSVERPDGSNFTLKIRSTKLEDSAMYFCASTPTAGDGYTFGSGTRLTVV.

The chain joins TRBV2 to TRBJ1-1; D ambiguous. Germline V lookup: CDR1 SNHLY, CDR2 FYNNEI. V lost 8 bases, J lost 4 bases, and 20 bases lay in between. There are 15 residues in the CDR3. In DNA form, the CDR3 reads TGTGCCAGCCGCTCCCCCGGGCCCCGGGGCACTGAAGCTTTCTTT. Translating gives CASRSPGPRGTEAFF.

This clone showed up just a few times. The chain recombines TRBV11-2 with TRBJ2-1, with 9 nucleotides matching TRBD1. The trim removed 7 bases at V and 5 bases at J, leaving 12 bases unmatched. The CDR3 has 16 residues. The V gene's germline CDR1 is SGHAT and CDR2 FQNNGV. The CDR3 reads CASKGFRDRANNEQFF. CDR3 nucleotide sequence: TGTGCCAGCAAAGGATTCCGGGACAGGGCCAACAATGAGCAGTTCTTC.

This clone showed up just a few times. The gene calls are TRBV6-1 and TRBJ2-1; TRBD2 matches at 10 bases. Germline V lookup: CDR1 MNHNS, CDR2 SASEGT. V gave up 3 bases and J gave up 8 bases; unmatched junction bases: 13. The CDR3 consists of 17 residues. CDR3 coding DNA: TGTGCCAGCAGTGATAGGTTAGCGGGAGGCCCCCTTCATGAGCAGTTCTTC. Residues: CASSDRLAGGPLHEQFF.

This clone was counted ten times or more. CDR3 loop: CASSLVWSTGELFF. The CDR3 bases are TGTGCCAGCAGCTTAGTGTGGAGCACCGGGGAGCTGTTTTTT. This chain connects TRBV11-3 to TRBJ2-2; no definite D call. CDR3 size: 14 residues. The V end was cut by 1 base, the J end by 4 bases, with 7 bases between. CDR1 SGHNT and CDR2 YENEEA come from the germline V gene. The variable domain in full, completed from reference TRBV11-3 and TRBJ2-2, reads EAGVVQSPRYKIIEKKQPVAFWCNPISGHNTLYWYLQNLGQGPELLIRYENEEAVDDSQLPKDRFSAERLKGVDSTLKIQPAELGDSAVYLCASSLVWSTGELFFGEGSRLTVL.

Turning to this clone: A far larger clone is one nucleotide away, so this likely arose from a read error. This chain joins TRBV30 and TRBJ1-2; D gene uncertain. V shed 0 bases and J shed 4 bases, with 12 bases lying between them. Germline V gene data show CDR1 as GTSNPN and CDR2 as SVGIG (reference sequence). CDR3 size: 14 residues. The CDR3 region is CAWSVGPSSYGYTF. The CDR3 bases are TGTGCCTGGAGTGTCGGGCCTTCCTCCTATGGCTACACCTTC.

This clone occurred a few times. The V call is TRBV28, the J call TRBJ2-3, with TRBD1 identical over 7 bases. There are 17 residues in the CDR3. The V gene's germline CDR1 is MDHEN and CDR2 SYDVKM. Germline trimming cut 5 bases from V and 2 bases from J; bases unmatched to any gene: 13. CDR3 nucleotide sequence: TGTGCCAGCAGTCCGACACGGGACAGCCTCTCCACAGATACGCAGTATTTT. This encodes CASSPTRDSLSTDTQYF.

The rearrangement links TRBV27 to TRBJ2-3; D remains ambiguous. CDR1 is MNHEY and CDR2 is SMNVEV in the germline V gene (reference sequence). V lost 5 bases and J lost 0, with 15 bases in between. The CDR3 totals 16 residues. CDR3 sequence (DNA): TGTGCCAGCAGTCCTATAGACTGGAAGAGCACAGATACGCAGTATTTT. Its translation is CASSPIDWKSTDTQYF.

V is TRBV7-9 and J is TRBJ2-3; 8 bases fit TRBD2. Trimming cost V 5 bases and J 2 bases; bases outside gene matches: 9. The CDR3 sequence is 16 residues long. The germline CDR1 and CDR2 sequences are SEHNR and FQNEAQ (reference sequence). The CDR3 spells CASSPDLAGPTDTQYF. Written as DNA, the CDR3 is TGTGCCAGCAGCCCGGACCTAGCGGGTCCCACAGATACGCAGTATTTT.

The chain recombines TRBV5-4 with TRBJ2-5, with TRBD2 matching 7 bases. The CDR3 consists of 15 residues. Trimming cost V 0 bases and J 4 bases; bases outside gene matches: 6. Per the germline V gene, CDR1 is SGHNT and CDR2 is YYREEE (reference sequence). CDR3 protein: CASSLDNGGRETQYF. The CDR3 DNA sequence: TGTGCCAGCAGCTTGGATAACGGGGGGAGAGAGACCCAGTACTTC.

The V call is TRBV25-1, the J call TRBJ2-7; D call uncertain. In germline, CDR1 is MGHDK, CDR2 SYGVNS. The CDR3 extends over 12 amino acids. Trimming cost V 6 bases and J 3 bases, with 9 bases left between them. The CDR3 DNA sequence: TGTGCCAGCAGCAGACGATACTACGAGCAGTACTTC. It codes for CASSRRYYEQYF.

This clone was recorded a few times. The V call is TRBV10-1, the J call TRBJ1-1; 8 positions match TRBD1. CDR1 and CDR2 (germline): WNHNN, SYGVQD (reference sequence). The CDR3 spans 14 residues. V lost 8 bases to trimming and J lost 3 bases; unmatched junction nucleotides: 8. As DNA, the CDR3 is TGCGCCAGCCGGACAGGGCGCTTGCACACTGAAGCTTTCTTT. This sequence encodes CASRTGRLHTEAFF.

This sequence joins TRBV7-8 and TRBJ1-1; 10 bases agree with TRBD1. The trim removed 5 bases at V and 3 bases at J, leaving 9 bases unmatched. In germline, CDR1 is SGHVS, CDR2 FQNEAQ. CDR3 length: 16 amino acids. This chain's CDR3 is CASSQRQGAGDTEAFF. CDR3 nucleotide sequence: TGTGCCAGCAGCCAAAGACAGGGGGCGGGGGACACTGAAGCTTTCTTT.

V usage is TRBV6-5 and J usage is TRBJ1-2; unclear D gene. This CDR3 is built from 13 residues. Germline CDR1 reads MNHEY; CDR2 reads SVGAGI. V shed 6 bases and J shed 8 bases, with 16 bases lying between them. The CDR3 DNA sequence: TGTGCCAGCAGCCCGCCCGGGCTCTGGGGCTACACCTTC. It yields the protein CASSPPGLWGYTF.

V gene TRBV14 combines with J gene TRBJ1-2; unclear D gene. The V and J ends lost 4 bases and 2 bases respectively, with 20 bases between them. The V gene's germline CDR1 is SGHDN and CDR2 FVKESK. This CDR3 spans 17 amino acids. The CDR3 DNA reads TGTGCCAGCAGCCCCACTTTGGGCGCTGAGCTGAACTATGGCTACACCTTC. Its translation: CASSPTLGAELNYGYTF.

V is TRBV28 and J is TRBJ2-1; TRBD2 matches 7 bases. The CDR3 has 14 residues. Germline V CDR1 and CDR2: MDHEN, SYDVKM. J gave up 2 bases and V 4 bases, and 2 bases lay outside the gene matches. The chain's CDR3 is CASSYGTTYNEQFF. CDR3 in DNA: TGTGCCAGCAGTTACGGGACTACCTACAATGAGCAGTTCTTC.

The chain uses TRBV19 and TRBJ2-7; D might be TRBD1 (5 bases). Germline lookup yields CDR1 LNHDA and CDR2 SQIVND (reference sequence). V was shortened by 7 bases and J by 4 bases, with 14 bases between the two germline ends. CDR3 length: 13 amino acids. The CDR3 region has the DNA TGTGCCAGTAACCCAGGACACGGATACGAGCAGTACTTC. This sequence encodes CASNPGHGYEQYF.